This T cell receptor (beta chain) was recorded in a study of OX40 agonist ivuxolimab in advanced cancers. Across the study: Dose-escalation cases comprised hepatocellular carcinoma, melanoma, renal cell or head and neck cancer. Study-wide findings and caveats: CD4+ and CD8+ blood T cells expanded clonally by week 6 at 0.1 to 3.0 mg/kg.

J lost 2 bases, V lost 4 bases, and 10 bases had no gene match. CDR3 length: 17 amino acids. Per the germline V gene, CDR1 is SNHLY and CDR2 is FYNNEI. TCRdb keeps only in-frame clones here, not all; method: immunoSEQ multiplex PCR. The data hold about 73,000 clones, with around 89% observed a single time. A remark on this clone: As yet, its antigen is unknown.

Sequencing used CD4+ or CD8+ T cells sorted from blood, obtained in a trial of the OX40 agonist ivuxolimab. The sequence was obtained from an adult with an advanced solid tumor such as melanoma, head and neck, liver or kidney cancer. The chain carries TRBV2 and TRBJ1-4; 7 bases align to TRBD1. CDR3 coding DNA: TGTGCCAGCAGTGGAGAACAGGGGTTTAACACTAATGAAAAACTGTTTTTT. It specifies CASSGEQGFNTNEKLFF. Using reference TRBV2 and TRBJ1-4 for the parts outside the CDR3, the full variable domain is EPEVTQTPSHQVTQMGQEVILRCVPISNHLYFYWYRQILGQKVEFLVSFYNNEISEKSEIFDDQFSVERPDGSNFTLKIRSTKLEDSAMYFCASSGEQGFNTNEKLFFGSGTQLSVL.